This is a list of T cell receptor beta chains from one sample in a study of early T cells in non-severe SARS-CoV-2 infection. TCRdb redid the calling of the 5' RACE reads with MiXCR, one entry per CDR3 protein. The sample holds 50,000 to 60,000 distinct CDR3 sequences; around 9.7% are singletons and the top ten take about 20%. Material: whole blood. Receptors originate from an adult who was a healthcare worker with PCR-confirmed SARS-CoV-2 infection or an uninfected control (not recorded which). Each CDR3 is given with its conserved first and last residue. The D gene is left open where the match is weak. For some rows the clone size is stated as once, few or many, or as a class when expanded; others skip it.

TRBV6-5,TRBJ1-6,many,NA,CASSRGEINSPLHF,TGTGCCAGCAGCCGGGGGGAAATTAATTCACCCCTCCACTTT
TRBV4-1,TRBJ1-5,many,NA,CASSQDIMEPQHF,TGCGCCAGCAGCCAGGACATTATGGAGCCCCAGCATTTT
TRBV18,TRBJ2-5,few,NA,CASSPPSEETQYF,TGTGCCAGCTCACCACCTAGCGAAGAGACCCAGTACTTC
TRBV7-9,TRBJ1-2,NA,TRBD1,CASSQTGSNYGYTF,TGTGCCAGCAGCCAGACAGGGTCTAACTATGGCTACACCTTC
TRBV9,TRBJ1-3,few,TRBD1,CASSLGTASGNTIYF,TGTGCCAGCAGCCTTGGGACAGCTTCTGGAAACACCATATATTTT
TRBV5-4,TRBJ2-5,NA,NA,CASSSGTSTVGETQYF,TGTGCCAGCAGCTCCGGAACTTCAACGGTGGGGGAGACCCAGTACTTC
TRBV6-1,TRBJ1-1,many,NA,CASSELSRTEAFF,TGTGCCAGCAGTGAGTTAAGTAGGACTGAAGCTTTCTTT
TRBV2,TRBJ1-2,few,TRBD1,CASRGYQGDGYGYTF,TGTGCCAGCAGGGGATACCAGGGGGACGGCTATGGCTACACCTTC
TRBV6-1,TRBJ1-2,NA,NA,CASRPGPQGGYTF,TGTGCCAGCAGACCGGGACCACAAGGAGGCTACACCTTC
TRBV5-6,TRBJ2-1,many,TRBD2,CASSSRTSPYNEQFF,TGTGCCAGCAGCTCTAGGACTAGCCCCTACAATGAGCAGTTCTTC
TRBV19,TRBJ2-5,many,TRBD1,CASSTTGTGGAETQYF,TGTGCCAGTAGTACGACCGGGACAGGGGGCGCGGAGACCCAGTACTTC
TRBV7-3,TRBJ1-2,many,NA,CASSLQGRSGGYTF,TGTGCCAGCAGCTTACAGGGAAGAAGCGGGGGCTACACCTTC
TRBV3-1,TRBJ2-7,many,TRBD2,CASSQALGVAGGEQYF,TGTGCCAGCAGCCAGGCCCTCGGGGTAGCGGGGGGCGAGCAGTACTTC
TRBV10-3,TRBJ2-2,NA,NA,CAISESPGDTGELFF,TGTGCCATCAGTGAGTCTCCCGGGGACACCGGGGAGCTGTTTTTT
TRBV6-5,TRBJ2-2,few,NA,CASSYLWQGNTGELFF,TGTGCCAGCAGTTACCTATGGCAAGGGAACACCGGGGAGCTGTTTTTT
TRBV15,TRBJ2-3,many,NA,CATSRQEVDTQYF,TGTGCCACCAGCAGGCAGGAGGTAGATACGCAGTATTTT
TRBV7-9,TRBJ2-2,NA,NA,CASSLGTNTGELFF,TGTGCCAGCAGCTTGGGGACGAACACCGGGGAGCTGTTTTTT
TRBV7-9,TRBJ2-7,many,NA,CASSWSSEDEQYF,TGTGCCAGCAGTTGGTCCAGTGAAGACGAGCAGTACTTC